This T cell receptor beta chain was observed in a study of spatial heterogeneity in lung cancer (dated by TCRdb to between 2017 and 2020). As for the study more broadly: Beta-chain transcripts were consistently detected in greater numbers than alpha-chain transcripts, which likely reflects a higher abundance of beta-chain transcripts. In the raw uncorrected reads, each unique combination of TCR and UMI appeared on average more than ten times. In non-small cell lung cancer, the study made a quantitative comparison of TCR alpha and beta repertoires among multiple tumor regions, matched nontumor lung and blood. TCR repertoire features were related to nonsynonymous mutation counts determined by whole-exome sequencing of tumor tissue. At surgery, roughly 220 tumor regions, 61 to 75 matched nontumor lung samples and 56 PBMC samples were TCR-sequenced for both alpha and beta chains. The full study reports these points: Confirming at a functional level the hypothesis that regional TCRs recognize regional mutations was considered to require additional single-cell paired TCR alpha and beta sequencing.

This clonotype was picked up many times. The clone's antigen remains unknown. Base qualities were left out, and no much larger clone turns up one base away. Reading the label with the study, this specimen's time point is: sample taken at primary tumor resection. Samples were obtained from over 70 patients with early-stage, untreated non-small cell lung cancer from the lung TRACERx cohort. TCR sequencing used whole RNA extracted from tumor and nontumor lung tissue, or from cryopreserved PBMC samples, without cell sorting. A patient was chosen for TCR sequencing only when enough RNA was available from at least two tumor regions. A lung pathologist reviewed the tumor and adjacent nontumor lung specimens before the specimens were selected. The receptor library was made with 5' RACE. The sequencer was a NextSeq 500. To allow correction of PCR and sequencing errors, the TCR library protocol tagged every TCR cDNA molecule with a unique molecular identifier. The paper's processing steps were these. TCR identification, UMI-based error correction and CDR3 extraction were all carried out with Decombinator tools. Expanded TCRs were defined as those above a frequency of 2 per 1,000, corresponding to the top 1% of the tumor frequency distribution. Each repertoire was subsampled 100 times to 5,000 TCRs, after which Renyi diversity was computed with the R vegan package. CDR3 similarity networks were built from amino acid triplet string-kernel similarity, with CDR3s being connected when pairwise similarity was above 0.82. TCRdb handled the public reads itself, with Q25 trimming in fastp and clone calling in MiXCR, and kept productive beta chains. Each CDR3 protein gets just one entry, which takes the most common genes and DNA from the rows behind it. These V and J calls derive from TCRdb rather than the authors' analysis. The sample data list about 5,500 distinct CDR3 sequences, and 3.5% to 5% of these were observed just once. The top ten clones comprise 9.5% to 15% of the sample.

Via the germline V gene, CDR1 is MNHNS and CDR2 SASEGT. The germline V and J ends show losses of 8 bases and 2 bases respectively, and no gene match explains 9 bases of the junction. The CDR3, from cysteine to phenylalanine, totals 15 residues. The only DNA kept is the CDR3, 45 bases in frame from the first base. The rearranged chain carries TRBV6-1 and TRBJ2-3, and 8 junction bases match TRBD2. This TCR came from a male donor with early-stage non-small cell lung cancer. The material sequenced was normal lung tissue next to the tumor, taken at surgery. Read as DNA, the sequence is TGTGCCAGCCAGGAGCGGGGGTATAACACAGATACGCAGTATTTT. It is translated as CASQERGYNTDTQYF.